Listed here are 14 T cell receptor beta chains from one sample, sequenced in a study of identical twins. From the 5' RACE reads, TCRdb called clonotypes with MiXCR, one entry per CDR3 protein. The sample shows 250,000 to 350,000 distinct CDR3 sequences, about 8.9% of them seen only once. These data were also reused for a study on yellow fever vaccine responses in identical twins.

The sequenced sample was memory (CD45RO+) T cells sorted from blood. The receptor source for this set is a woman in her late teens or twenties in good health.

This clonotype was found a few times. The gene calls are TRBV15 and TRBJ2-2, with D possibly being TRBD1 (6 bases). Germline V gene lookup returns CDR1 LNHNV and CDR2 YYDKDF (reference sequence). Trimming pared 3 bases from V and 1 base from J, leaving 15 bases between. CDR3 size: 17 residues. CDR3 amino acids: CATSRGPQGQNTGELFF. CDR3 DNA: TGTGCCACCAGCAGGGGACCACAGGGACAGAACACCGGGGAGCTGTTTTTT.

This clonotype was counted a few times. The genes are TRBV20-1 and TRBJ1-4, with 11 bases aligning to TRBD1. Per the germline V gene, CDR1 is DFQATT and CDR2 is SNEGSKA (reference sequence). J gave up 8 bases and V 1 base, and 3 bases lay outside the gene matches. The CDR3 is 14 residues long. The chain's CDR3 is CSARAGTGGEKLFF. The CDR3 nucleotides read TGCAGTGCTAGAGCGGGGACAGGGGGAGAAAAACTGTTTTTT.

V usage is TRBV12-3 or TRBV12-4 and J usage is TRBJ1-5; D is unclear. Deletions cut 3 bases from V and 1 base from J, with 7 bases between. The CDR3 covers 14 residues. CDR3 protein: CASSFDGSNQPQHF. The CDR3 bases are TGTGCCAGCAGTTTTGATGGAAGCAATCAGCCCCAGCATTTT.

This clonotype was seen only a few times. The J gene is TRBJ1-5, the V gene TRBV2, with 9 bases lining up with TRBD1. The CDR3 runs 15 residues. With V trimmed by 6 bases and J by 0 bases, 3 bases remained unmatched. Looked up from germline, CDR1 is SNHLY and CDR2 is FYNNEI. Written as DNA, the CDR3 is TGTGCCAGCAGAGGGACAGGGTATAGCAATCAGCCCCAGCATTTT. Translation gives CASRGTGYSNQPQHF.

There are many counts of this clonotype. CDR3 residues: CASSQDPGNQPQHF. The CDR3 DNA is TGTGCCAGCAGCCAAGATCCGGGAAATCAGCCCCAGCATTTT. The chain employs TRBV4-2 and TRBJ1-5, with D hard to call. This CDR3 comprises 14 residues. V lost 0 bases and J lost 4, with 7 bases in between. Germline values: CDR1 LGHNA, CDR2 YNFKEQ.

V usage is TRBV10-3 and J usage is TRBJ2-1; D gene unclear. Germline assignment: CDR1 ENHRY and CDR2 SYGVKD. V was clipped by 3 bases and J by 7 bases, with 10 bases between them. The CDR3 length is 13 residues. The CDR3 here is CAISEALLNEQFF. DNA of the CDR3: TGTGCCATCAGTGAAGCGCTCCTTAATGAGCAGTTCTTC.

The chain recombines TRBV7-2 with TRBJ2-7; TRBD2 matches 7 bases. Germline lookup yields CDR1 SGHTA and CDR2 FQGNSA. This CDR3 contains 15 residues. Trimming took 5 bases from V and 7 from J; bases not matched to a gene: 14. This CDR3 is CASSLGAGVLGEQYF. The CDR3 DNA reads TGTGCCAGCAGCCTAGGGGCGGGAGTTCTGGGGGAGCAGTACTTC.

This clonotype has just a few counts. The chain couples TRBV7-9 to TRBJ2-2; tentatively, D is TRBD1 or TRBD2 (6 bases each). V lost 5 bases and J 6 bases, leaving 13 bases between the germline ends. The germline CDR1 and CDR2 sequences are SEHNR and FQNEAQ (reference sequence). CDR3 length: 14 residues. The CDR3 region has the DNA TGTGCCAGCAGCCTGGGGGGCGGTGCCGGGGAGCTGTTTTTT. Translation gives CASSLGGGAGELFF.

DNA of the CDR3: TGCAGTGCTAGAAAGGTGGATAGTGAGCAGTTCTTC. It translates to CSARKVDSEQFF. The chain recombines TRBV20-1 with TRBJ2-1; D not resolved. CDR1 and CDR2 from the germline V gene are DFQATT and SNEGSKA (reference sequence). Between the trimmed V and J ends, which lost 2 bases and 9 bases, there was a span of 11 bases. The CDR3 sequence is 12 residues long.

This chain links TRBV3-1 with TRBJ2-6; D may be TRBD1 (6 bases). There are 18 residues in the CDR3. The germline CDR1 and CDR2 sequences are LGHDT and YNNKEL (reference sequence). V gave up 4 bases and J gave up 0 bases, with 16 bases separating them. The CDR3: CASSPRQVHSSGANVLTF. Here the CDR3 DNA reads TGTGCCAGCAGCCCCCGACAGGTGCATAGCTCTGGGGCCAACGTCCTGACTTTC. The full variable domain, its missing parts supplied by reference TRBV3-1 and TRBJ2-6, is DTAVSQTPKYLVTQMGNDKSIKCEQNLGHDTMYWYKQDSKKFLKIMFSYNNKELIINETVPNRFSPKSPDKAHLNLHINSLELGDSAVYFCASSPRQVHSSGANVLTFGAGSRLTVL.

This clonotype was counted a single time. The V gene is TRBV9, the J gene TRBJ2-3; D unclear. The CDR3 consists of 16 residues. Germline CDR1 is SGDLS and CDR2 is YYNGEE. The V and J ends lost 4 bases and 0 bases respectively, with 15 bases between them. Here the CDR3 reads CASSLRSRTSTDTQYF. In nucleotides, the CDR3 is TGTGCCAGCAGCCTCCGTAGCAGGACGAGCACAGATACGCAGTATTTT.

This clonotype came up many times. The chain links TRBV12-3 or TRBV12-4 to TRBJ2-2; 13 bases agree with TRBD2. V lost 3 bases to trimming and J lost 6 bases; unmatched junction nucleotides: 4. The CDR3 length is 16 residues. This chain's CDR3 is CASSLGLAGIAGELFF. The CDR3 nucleotides read TGTGCCAGCAGTTTGGGACTAGCGGGAATCGCCGGGGAGCTGTTTTTT.

The chain carries TRBV7-9 and TRBJ2-1; tentatively, D is TRBD2 (6 bases). This CDR3 contains 14 residues. Trimming pared 6 bases from V and 3 bases from J, leaving 12 bases between. Germline V gene sequence: CDR1 SEHNR, CDR2 FQNEAQ (reference sequence). The CDR3 sequence is CASSPGLFYNEQFF. The DNA of the CDR3 is TGTGCCAGCAGTCCGGGACTTTTCTACAATGAGCAGTTCTTC. Looking up the rest from reference TRBV7-9 and TRBJ2-1 gives the full variable domain: DTGVSQNPRHKITKRGQNVTFRCDPISEHNRLYWYRQTLGQGPEFLTYFQNEAQLEKSRLLSDRFSAERPKGSFSTLEIQRTEQGDSAMYLCASSPGLFYNEQFFGPGTRLTVL.

This clonotype has only a few counts. V usage is TRBV10-3 and J usage is TRBJ2-2; D tentatively fits TRBD1 or TRBD2 (6 bases each). This CDR3 has 17 amino acids. The germline V gene encodes CDR1 ENHRY and CDR2 SYGVKD. Trimming pared 10 bases from V and 6 bases from J, leaving 27 bases between. In DNA form, the CDR3 reads TGTGCCACTAAGCGTGGGGGGCGCGCGGGATTTTCCGGGGAGCTGTTTTTT. Protein product: CATKRGGRAGFSGELFF.